This T cell receptor beta chain was sequenced in a study of T cell responses to AZD1222 COVID-19 vaccine. Findings and caveats of the study: Sampling captured repertoires only after the peak T cell response. The study found Spike-specific TCR breadth and depth rose after two AZD1222 doses.

Pooled samples include second doses given at about 4 or 12 weeks. Germline trimming cut 2 bases from V and 2 bases from J; bases unmatched to any gene: 3. The germline gives CDR1 MDHEN, CDR2 SYDVKM. This CDR3 has 14 residues. The repertoire was sequenced with immunoSEQ multiplex PCR; TCRdb's copy has only in-frame clones and lacks some. This table has tens of thousands of clones, approximately 83% appearing once. On this clone: Antigen specificity is unknown.

J is TRBJ2-7 and V is TRBV28; 7 positions match TRBD1. The receptor was isolated from an adult who received the AZD1222 COVID-19 vaccine. This specimen consisted of peripheral blood, obtained 28 days after the second AZD1222 dose. The CDR3 spells CASSLGQAAYEQYF. In DNA, the CDR3 is TGTGCCAGCAGTTTAGGACAGGCGGCCTACGAGCAGTACTTC.